A single sample is the source of the 3 T cell receptor beta chains below, sequenced in a study of blood T cells in healthy people across ages. The use of a sample-barcoded 5' primer and a J-beta primer mix characterized a second PCR of about 6 to 11 cycles. TCRdb processed the 5' RACE reads anew with MiXCR; each CDR3 protein has one entry. This table holds some 730,000 distinct CDR3 sequences, about a fifth found once. Sample: blood. The origin of the receptors is a man between 65 and 79 years old in good health.

The V gene is TRBV29-1, the J gene TRBJ2-1, with 7 bases fitting TRBD2. CDR1 is SQVTM, CDR2 ANQGSEA, per germline. The CDR3 is 12 residues long. Trimming cost V 4 bases and J 10 bases; bases outside gene matches: 7. DNA for the CDR3: TGCAGCGTTGGCCCTAACGGGAGGGAGCAGTTCTTC. Translation gives CSVGPNGREQFF.

There are a few counts of this clonotype. This sequence joins TRBV6-6 and TRBJ1-4, with 8 bases aligning to TRBD1. V was clipped by 6 bases and J by 4 bases; unmatched bases: 7. Germline CDR1 MNHNY, CDR2 SVGAGI (reference sequence). The CDR3 has 15 residues. As DNA, the CDR3 is TGTGCCAGCAGAAACCAGGGGGCCCTTAATGAAAAACTGTTTTTT. It specifies CASRNQGALNEKLFF.

This clonotype was detected only a few times. This chain uses TRBV6-2 or TRBV6-3 with TRBJ2-1; no firm D call. Trimming shortened V by 4 bases and J by 6 bases, and 13 bases separated the two germline ends. The germline V gene has CDR1 MNHEY and CDR2 SVGEGT. The CDR3 is made up of 14 amino acids. CDR3 bases: TGTGCCAGCAGTTTCCTGGGCCAGAGCAATGAGCAGTTCTTC. Its translation: CASSFLGQSNEQFF.